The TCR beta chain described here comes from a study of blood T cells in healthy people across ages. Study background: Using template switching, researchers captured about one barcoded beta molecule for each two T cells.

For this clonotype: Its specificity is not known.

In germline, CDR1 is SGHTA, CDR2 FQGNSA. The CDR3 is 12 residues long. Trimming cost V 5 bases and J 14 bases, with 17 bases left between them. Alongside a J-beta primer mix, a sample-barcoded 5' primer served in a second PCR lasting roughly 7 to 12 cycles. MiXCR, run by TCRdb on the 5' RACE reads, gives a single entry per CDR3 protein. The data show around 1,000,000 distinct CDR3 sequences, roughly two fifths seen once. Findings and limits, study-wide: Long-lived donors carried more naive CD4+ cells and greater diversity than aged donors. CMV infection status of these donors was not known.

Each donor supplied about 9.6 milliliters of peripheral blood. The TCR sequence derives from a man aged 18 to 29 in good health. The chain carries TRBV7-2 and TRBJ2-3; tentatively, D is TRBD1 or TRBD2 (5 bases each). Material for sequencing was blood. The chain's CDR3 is CASSRDESSPYF. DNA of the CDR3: TGTGCCAGCAGCAGGGACGAATCTAGTCCGTATTTT.